The sequence of this T cell receptor beta chain was determined in a study of blood T cell repertoires in COVID-19. CDR3 size: 16 residues. CDR1 is KGHDR and CDR2 is SFDVKD in the germline V gene. Trimming at V came to 4 bases and at J to 5 bases, leaving 9 bases not matched to a gene. In the source study's methods: Reference gene primer amplification gave nucleated cell count estimates. TCRdb's table, derived via immunoSEQ multiplex PCR, lists solely in-frame clones and lacks some. V, J and clone size derive from that table, while D and trimming were established from the DNA sequence. The sample lists some 53,000 clones, about 88% occurring once.

The clonotype comes from a man between 60 and 70 years old with active COVID-19. The sequencing input was peripheral blood. J is TRBJ2-5 and V is TRBV24-1; TRBD2 agrees at 10 bases. The CDR3: CATSDSSGRGLETQYF. The CDR3, as DNA: TGTGCCACCAGTGACTCTAGCGGGAGAGGCCTGGAGACCCAGTACTTC.